Shown below are 8 T cell receptor beta chains from a single sample sequenced in a study of tumor and adjacent non-tumor tissue in lung cancer. This sample's RNA came from whole unsorted tissue. Three rounds of nested PCR, following a modified ARM-PCR protocol, produced the TCRbeta library. MiXCR, applied by TCRdb to the multiplex PCR reads, yields one record per CDR3 protein. Among roughly 66,000 distinct CDR3 sequences listed, 73% were seen once. Sequenced input: lung tumor tissue. These receptors originate from a man aged 60 to 75 with non-small cell lung cancer.

This clonotype is medium-sized in the sample. The genes are TRBV11-1 and TRBJ2-4; TRBD1 matches at 7 bases. This CDR3 has 16 amino acids. The germline gives CDR1 SGHAT, CDR2 FQDESV (reference sequence). Trimming removed 4 bases from V and 5 bases from J; junction bases left unmatched: 11. CDR3: CASSSRQGRGENIQYF. Here the CDR3 DNA reads TGTGCCAGCAGCTCCCGACAGGGACGAGGGGAAAACATTCAGTACTTC.

Comment on this clonotype: Germline and junction disagree at one end, which may indicate a read error. The chain joins TRBV6-5 to TRBJ2-7; D might be TRBD1 or TRBD2, each matching 5 bases. CDR3 length: 15 residues. Germline V gene data show CDR1 as MNHEY and CDR2 as SVGAGI. The CDR3: CATSYGAGRVYEQYF. CDR3 DNA sequence: TGCGCCACCAGTTACGGGGCTGGACGGGTTTACGAGCAGTACTTC.

To note about this clonotype: This may be a read error: a much more frequent sequence differs by one nucleotide. The chain has TRBV14 and TRBJ1-4, with a possible D match to TRBD1 (5 bases). The CDR3 contains 14 residues. With 8 bases removed from V and 8 bases from J, the gap between germline ends came to 18 bases. Germline values: CDR1 SGHDN, CDR2 FVKESK. CDR3 sequence: CASCPTRGGEKLFF. Written as DNA, the CDR3 is TGTGCCAGCTGCCCCACGAGGGGCGGGGAAAAACTGTTTTTT. The full variable domain, rest sourced from reference TRBV14 and TRBJ1-4, is EAGVTQFPSHSVIEKGQTVTLRCDPISGHDNLYWYRRVMGKEIKFLLHFVKESKQDESGMPNNRFLAERTGGTYSTLKVQPAELEDSGVYFCASCPTRGGEKLFFGSGTQLSVL.

This clonotype has a count of ten or more. The J gene is TRBJ2-5, the V gene TRBV29-1; D is undetermined. Germline CDR1 and CDR2: SQVTM and ANQGSEA. V was clipped by 5 bases and J by 5 bases, with 9 bases between them. The CDR3 spans 11 residues. The CDR3 region is CSVHSRETQYF. The CDR3 DNA reads TGCAGCGTTCATTCACGGGAGACCCAGTACTTC.

As for this clonotype: Relative to the germline gene, one junction end is altered; a read error may explain this. CDR3 DNA: TGTGCCGGCAGCTTGAAAACGGTGAATTCGAATACTGAAGCTTTCTTT. Translated: CAGSLKTVNSNTEAFF. The chain employs TRBV7-8 and TRBJ1-1; D unresolved. The CDR3 covers 16 residues. Germline V gene sequence: CDR1 SGHVS, CDR2 FQNEAQ.

As regards this clonotype: Compared with germline, one end of the junction differs, possibly owing to a read error. The chain couples TRBV29-1 to TRBJ2-1; unclear D gene. The CDR3 loop spans 12 amino acids. The germline CDR1 and CDR2 sequences are SQVTM and ANQGSEA. The CDR3 is CGEQGSHNGQFF. The CDR3 DNA follows: TGCGGCGAACAAGGGTCTCACAATGGGCAGTTCTTC.

With regard to this clonotype: The junction departs from the called germline gene at one end, perhaps through a read error. This chain links TRBV6-2 or TRBV6-3 with TRBJ2-5; a weak D match, TRBD1 (6 bases). Germline V CDR1 and CDR2: MNHEY, SVGEGT. The CDR3 spans 14 residues. The CDR3 sequence: CACSKGRGGETRYF. CDR3 sequence (DNA): TGTGCCTGCAGTAAAGGGAGAGGGGGAGAGACCCGGTACTTC.

In regard to this clonotype: A much larger clone is a single base away; this may be a read error. The CDR3 DNA reads as TGTGCCAGCAGCTTGGGGACACCAGACACCGGGGAGCTGTTTTTT. Protein sequence: CASSLGTPDTGELFF. The chain joins TRBV5-5 to TRBJ2-2; possibly TRBD1 for D (5 bases). The ends were cut back, 0 bases at V and 3 bases at J, with 9 bases in the middle. Germline V lookup: CDR1 SGHKS, CDR2 YYEKEE (reference sequence). The CDR3 runs to 15 residues.